These 9 T cell receptor beta chains were sequenced from one sample in a study of blood T cell repertoires in COVID-19. Libraries were prepared by immunoSEQ multiplex PCR; TCRdb keeps only in-frame clonotypes and omits some of them. The table has around 310,000 clones, 90% seen once. The sequencing input was peripheral blood. All receptors come from a woman between 40 and 55 years old with COVID-19, enrolled during active disease.

This clone was recorded once. This rearrangement joins TRBV3-1 (or the pseudogene TRBV3-2) to TRBJ2-3; TRBD2 matches at 10 bases. The CDR3 covers 16 residues. The J segment lost 4 bases and the V segment lost 2 bases, leaving 6 bases of the junction unmatched. CDR1 is LGHDT, CDR2 YNNKEL, per germline (reference sequence). The CDR3 sequence: CASSQLGTSEADTQYF. For the CDR3, the DNA is TGTGCCAGCAGCCAATTGGGGACTAGCGAGGCAGATACGCAGTATTTT.

The chain combines TRBV30 with TRBJ2-5; 7 bases line up with TRBD2. CDR3 length: 15 amino acids. J lost 1 base, V lost 0 bases, and 5 bases had no gene match. Germline lookup yields CDR1 GTSNPN and CDR2 SVGIG (reference sequence). Here the CDR3 DNA reads TGTGCCTGGAGTGTCTGGGGGGGAGTCCAAGAGACCCAGTACTTC. Residues: CAWSVWGGVQETQYF.

The gene calls are TRBV30 and TRBJ1-4; D is undetermined. The CDR3 is 17 amino acids. CDR1 is GTSNPN and CDR2 is SVGIG in the germline V gene (reference sequence). V was shortened by 0 bases and J by 0 bases, with 14 bases between the two germline ends. The CDR3 spells CAWSVQRPLTTNEKLFF. The CDR3 region has the DNA TGTGCCTGGAGTGTACAGCGGCCGTTGACAACTAATGAAAAACTGTTTTTT.

The chain carries TRBV7-2 and TRBJ1-2, with no clear D. This CDR3 region has 14 residues. Between the trimmed V and J ends, which lost 7 bases and 7 bases, there was a span of 19 bases. From germline, CDR1 is SGHTA and CDR2 FQGNSA. CDR3 sequence (DNA): TGTGCCAGCAACCCACCTGGGAGGGCCGGTGGCTACACCTTC. It translates to CASNPPGRAGGYTF.

The chain is built from TRBV7-9 and TRBJ1-2; TRBD1 matches at 7 bases. The germline V gene encodes CDR1 SEHNR and CDR2 FQNEAQ (reference sequence). With V trimmed by 4 bases and J by 0 bases, 5 bases remained unmatched. The CDR3 has 15 residues. As DNA, the CDR3 is TGTGCCAGCAGCTACCTACAGGGGACTAACTATGGCTACACCTTC. It yields the protein CASSYLQGTNYGYTF. The full variable domain, rest sourced from reference TRBV7-9 and TRBJ1-2, is DTGVSQNPRHKITKRGQNVTFRCDPISEHNRLYWYRQTLGQGPEFLTYFQNEAQLEKSRLLSDRFSAERPKGSFSTLEIQRTEQGDSAMYLCASSYLQGTNYGYTFGSGTRLTVV.

This clone was detected a few times. The V gene is TRBV2, the J gene TRBJ1-1, with TRBD1 identical over 7 bases. CDR1 is SNHLY, CDR2 FYNNEI, per germline. Germline trimming cut 3 bases from V and 2 bases from J; bases unmatched to any gene: 9. This CDR3 has 16 residues. CDR3: CASSEGQLDLNTEAFF. CDR3 nucleotides: TGTGCCAGCAGTGAGGGACAGCTAGATTTAAACACTGAAGCTTTCTTT.

About this clone itself: Other DNA sequences within the sample encode an identical CDR3. The chain employs TRBV19 and TRBJ2-1; TRBD1 matches 8 bases. Germline CDR1 reads LNHDA; CDR2 reads SQIVND (reference sequence). This CDR3 has 15 amino acids. With V trimmed by 1 base and J by 2 bases, 1 base remained unmatched. CDR3: CASSIGTGTYNEQFF. In DNA, the CDR3 is TGTGCCAGTAGTATAGGGACAGGGACCTACAATGAGCAGTTCTTC. The entire variable domain, with the rest obtained from reference TRBV19 and TRBJ2-1, is as follows: DGGITQSPKYLFRKEGQNVTLSCEQNLNHDAMYWYRQDPGQGLRLIYYSQIVNDFQKGDIAEGYSVSREKKESFPLTVTSAQKNPTAFYLCASSIGTGTYNEQFFGPGTRLTVL.

The J gene is TRBJ1-1, the V gene TRBV4-3, with D possibly being TRBD1 (5 bases). The CDR3 has 15 residues. V was trimmed by 0 bases and J by 0 bases, leaving 8 bases between them. Germline V gene data show CDR1 as LGHNA and CDR2 as YSLEER. This chain's CDR3 is CASSQDWGVNTEAFF. In DNA, the CDR3 is TGCGCCAGCAGCCAAGATTGGGGGGTGAACACTGAAGCTTTCTTT.

This clone showed up just once. This CDR3 is CASSKQGIALGEQFF. CDR3 nucleotides: TGTGCCAGTAGTAAACAGGGTATCGCTTTGGGTGAGCAGTTCTTC. The rearrangement uses TRBV19 and TRBJ2-1, with D possibly TRBD1 on 6 matching bases. V shed 4 bases and J shed 9 bases, with 19 bases lying between them. The germline V gene encodes CDR1 LNHDA and CDR2 SQIVND (reference sequence). CDR3 length: 15 amino acids.